This T cell receptor (beta chain) was observed in a study of T cells in tuberculosis. Germline values: CDR1 KGHSH, CDR2 LQKENI. Trimming cost V 2 bases and J 5 bases, with 9 bases left between them. CDR3 length equals 13 residues. Using immunoSEQ multiplex PCR, the repertoire was profiled, and TCRdb retains in-frame clones only, with some absent. The sample comprises about 33,000 clones, about 91% of which are singletons, and 6.5% to 9% rests with the top ten. As regards this clone: Its antigen is still unknown.

Findings and caveats of the study: Active tuberculosis patients had shorter CDR3-alpha; the beta difference was nonsignificant.

Time point described: new active TB diagnosis, blood taken before or within 7 days of starting treatment. The genes are TRBV18 and TRBJ1-2; no reliable D call. The specimen was PBMCs, collected at tuberculosis diagnosis. This TCR came from an adult with tuberculosis. Some clones in this sample may be carry-over from other donors' samples. The CDR3 is CASSPGETYGYTF. CDR3 bases: TGTGCCAGCTCACCAGGGGAGACTTATGGCTACACCTTC.